This T cell receptor (beta chain) is drawn from a study of Graves' ophthalmopathy and Graves' hyperthyroidism. Across the study: Stable hyperthyroidism was defined by absence of ophthalmopathy within 18 months of follow-up. Notes on the study in general: Classification of ophthalmopathy versus stable hyperthyroidism by a 13-signature model yielded under 90% sensitivity and about 81% specificity.

The authors amplified TCR beta CDR3 regions, and they did so from RNA transcripts for repertoire sequencing. First-round RT-PCR employed HTBI primers, with a second-round multiplex PCR after it. One entry per CDR3 protein, called by TCRdb with MiXCR from the multiplex PCR reads. Of more than 1,000,000 distinct CDR3 sequences in the sample, about 40% are singletons; the top ten hold around 10%. Among the exclusions were patients with other autoimmune diseases, uncontrolled infections, pregnancy or lactation. Notes on this clonotype: Its matching antigen is unknown.

The sequence came from an adult man with Graves' hyperthyroidism. The source material was peripheral blood or thyroid tissue (not recorded which).

The CDR3 protein is CATSRDLSGATSVGYTF. The CDR3 DNA is TGTGCCACCAGCAGAGATCTTTCGGGGGCGACGTCGGTAGGCTACACCTTC. The chain recombines TRBV15 with TRBJ1-2; weak D call: TRBD1 (6 bases). CDR1 is LNHNV, CDR2 YYDKDF, per germline (reference sequence). CDR3 length: 17 amino acids. V lost 0 bases, J lost 8 bases, and 22 bases lay in between. Variable domain in full (rest from reference TRBV15 and TRBJ1-2): DAMVIQNPRYQVTQFGKPVTLSCSQTLNHNVMYWYQQKSSQAPKLLFHYYDKDFNNEADTPDNFQSRRPNTSFCFLDIRSPGLGDTAMYLCATSRDLSGATSVGYTFGSGTRLTVV.